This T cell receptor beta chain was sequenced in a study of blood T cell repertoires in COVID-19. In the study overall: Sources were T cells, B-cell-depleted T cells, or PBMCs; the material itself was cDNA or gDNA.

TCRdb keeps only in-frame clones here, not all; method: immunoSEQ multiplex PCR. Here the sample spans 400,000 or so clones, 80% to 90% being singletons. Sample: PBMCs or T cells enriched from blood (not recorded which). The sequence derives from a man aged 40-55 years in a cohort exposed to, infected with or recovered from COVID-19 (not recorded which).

In nucleotides, the CDR3 is TGTGCCAGCAGGCCCAGGGGTGGGATAGGGGCTTTCTTT. Amino acids: CASRPRGGIGAFF. V usage is TRBV27 and J usage is TRBJ1-1; weak D call: TRBD1 (6 bases). V shed 6 bases and J shed 11 bases, with 19 bases lying between them. Germline V gives CDR1 MNHEY, CDR2 SMNVEV (reference sequence). The CDR3 has 13 amino acids.